The 32 T cell receptor beta chains presented below share a single source sample, sequenced in a study of blood T cell repertoires in COVID-19. Method: immunoSEQ multiplex PCR; TCRdb's copy keeps in-frame clones and lacks some. The repertoire includes 35,000 to 40,000 clones, roughly 83% of them detected once, and less than 25% sits in the top ten. The sequencing input was peripheral blood. The receptors were sampled from a human donor with acute or convalescent COVID-19. The donor label of this sample is uncertain.

The V gene is TRBV10-2, the J gene TRBJ2-7, with a weak D call TRBD1 (5 bases). The CDR3 loop spans 12 amino acids. Trimming removed 7 bases at V and 3 bases at J, with 10 bases between. Germline V gene data show CDR1 as WSHSY and CDR2 as SAAADI. DNA for the CDR3: TGCGCCAGCATGGACACCCGCTACGAGCAGTACTTC. Its translation is CASMDTRYEQYF.

The rearrangement uses TRBV5-1 and TRBJ2-2; TRBD2 aligns across 9 bases. The CDR3 runs to 17 residues. After removal of 0 bases from V and 0 bases from J, the junction contained 3 bases not matched to a gene. CDR1 is SGHRS, CDR2 YFSETQ, per germline. For the CDR3, the DNA is TGCGCCAGCAGCTTGGTAGGCGGGAGGGCGAACACCGGGGAGCTGTTTTTT. Translated: CASSLVGGRANTGELFF.

V is TRBV21-1 and J is TRBJ1-2. TRBV21-1 is designated a pseudogene. CDR3 length: 16 residues. The DNA for the CDR3 is TGTGCCAGCAGCTCGCTAGGTCACGGTGCCCCTTCTGGCTACACCTTC. Encoded protein: CASSSLGHGAPSGYTF.

The V call is TRBV6-5, the J call TRBJ2-1; D possibly corresponds to TRBD1 (5 bases). Germline values: CDR1 MNHEY, CDR2 SVGAGI. This CDR3 has 14 amino acids. Trimming pared 10 bases from V and 1 base from J, leaving 14 bases between. CDR3 amino acids: CATTRDGSYNEQFF. CDR3 DNA sequence: TGTGCCACTACCAGGGATGGGTCCTACAATGAGCAGTTCTTC.

This rearrangement joins TRBV4-2 to TRBJ2-7, with 7 bases fitting TRBD1. Germline V gives CDR1 LGHNA, CDR2 YNFKEQ. V shed 4 bases and J 5 bases; nucleotides not matched to a gene: 8. The CDR3 extends over 14 amino acids. The CDR3 DNA reads as TGTGCCAGCAGCCGCATAAACAGGGGCGACGAGCAGTACTTC. The encoded protein is CASSRINRGDEQYF.

The chain recombines TRBV27 with TRBJ1-2, with D perhaps matching TRBD1 (6 bases). This CDR3 comprises 16 residues. Trimming removed 5 bases from V and 6 bases from J, with 22 bases in between. CDR1 is MNHEY and CDR2 is SMNVEV in the germline V gene (reference sequence). In DNA, the CDR3 is TGTGCCAGCAGTCCCCTGACCCAGGGGTTAGGGCATGGCTACACCTTC. This codes for CASSPLTQGLGHGYTF.

In DNA form, the CDR3 reads TGTGCCAGCTCACCTCCTAGCGGGAGTAGGATCGAGCAGTACTTC. Translated, it gives CASSPPSGSRIEQYF. V gene TRBV18 combines with J gene TRBJ2-7; 10 nucleotides align to TRBD2. The V segment lost 3 bases and the J segment 6 bases; nucleotides outside the gene matches: 8. Germline CDR1 KGHSH, CDR2 LQKENI. The CDR3 sequence is 15 residues long.

The gene calls are TRBV3-1 (or the pseudogene TRBV3-2) and TRBJ1-5; 10 bases match TRBD1. The CDR3 spans 15 residues. The J segment lost 5 bases and the V segment lost 4 bases, leaving 5 bases of the junction unmatched. Looked up from germline, CDR1 is LGHDT and CDR2 is YNNKEL (reference sequence). CDR3 nucleotides: TGTGCCAGCAGCCGCGGGACAGGGGAATATCAGCCCCAGCATTTT. Translation: CASSRGTGEYQPQHF.

V and J are TRBV11-2 and TRBJ2-7; D unresolved. Trimming cost V 3 bases and J 1 base, with 7 bases left between them. The CDR3 sequence is 13 residues long. CDR1 SGHAT and CDR2 FQNNGV come from the germline V gene. The CDR3 region has the DNA TGTGCCAGCAGCTTCTCCACTTCCTACGAGCAGTACTTC. It is translated as CASSFSTSYEQYF. The variable domain in full, with the rest retrieved from reference TRBV11-2 and TRBJ2-7, is EAGVAQSPRYKIIEKRQSVAFWCNPISGHATLYWYQQILGQGPKLLIQFQNNGVVDDSQLPKDRFSAERLKGVDSTLKIQPAKLEDSAVYLCASSFSTSYEQYFGPGTRLTVT.

The chain employs TRBV7-3 and TRBJ2-1; D perhaps matches TRBD1 (6 bases). V was shortened by 5 bases and J by 7 bases, with 12 bases between the two germline ends. Germline CDR1 and CDR2: SGHTA and FQGTGA. The CDR3 runs 13 residues. CDR3 residues: CASSLNRVNEQFF. The CDR3 DNA follows: TGTGCCAGCAGCCTAAACAGGGTAAATGAGCAGTTCTTC. Variable domain in full (rest from reference TRBV7-3 and TRBJ2-1): GAGVSQTPSNKVTEKGKYVELRCDPISGHTALYWYRQSLGQGPEFLIYFQGTGAADDSGLPNDRFFAVRPEGSVSTLKIQRTERGDSAVYLCASSLNRVNEQFFGPGTRLTVL.

In this sample, this clone turned up once. The chain recombines TRBV11-2 with TRBJ1-5; the match to TRBD1 covers 9 bases. The CDR3 length is 14 residues. CDR1 is SGHAT, CDR2 FQNNGV, per germline. J lost 4 bases, V lost 5 bases, and 3 bases had no gene match. The CDR3 region is CASSPDRGNQPQHF. CDR3 bases: TGTGCCAGCAGCCCTGACAGGGGGAATCAGCCCCAGCATTTT.

This rearrangement joins TRBV5-1 to TRBJ2-2, with 7 bases matching TRBD1. Germline loops: CDR1 SGHRS, CDR2 YFSETQ. Losses at the gene ends were 4 bases for V and 3 bases for J; bases not matched to a gene: 9. The CDR3 is made up of 16 amino acids. Here the CDR3 reads CASSPRDRGYTGELFF. The CDR3 nucleotides read TGCGCCAGCAGCCCCCGGGACAGAGGTTACACCGGGGAGCTGTTTTTT.

The chain combines TRBV29-1 with TRBJ2-3; TRBD2 agrees at 8 bases. Unmatched junction bases numbered 8, after V lost 6 bases and J lost 3 bases. Germline V gene data show CDR1 as SQVTM and CDR2 as ANQGSEA. This CDR3 contains 14 residues. CDR3: CSVWIGGATDTQYF. DNA of the CDR3: TGCAGCGTGTGGATCGGGGGGGCAACAGATACGCAGTATTTT.

This chain uses TRBV2 with TRBJ1-5, with D unresolved. The V gene lost 5 bases and the J gene lost 4 bases, with 12 bases spanning the gap. Looked up from germline, CDR1 is SNHLY and CDR2 is FYNNEI. The CDR3 totals 14 residues. In nucleotides, the CDR3 is TGTGCCAGCAGTTCAGGACTGACAAATCAGCCCCAGCATTTT. Translating gives CASSSGLTNQPQHF.

The V and J genes are TRBV14 and TRBJ2-4, with 7 bases that match TRBD1. Trimming cost V 4 bases and J 16 bases; bases outside gene matches: 10. The CDR3 is 12 amino acids. Germline V gene lookup returns CDR1 SGHDN and CDR2 FVKESK. The CDR3 region is CASSPHPGQKYF. Written as DNA, the CDR3 is TGTGCCAGCAGCCCGCACCCGGGACAGAAATACTTC.

This clone appeared once. This chain links TRBV4-1 with TRBJ2-7; 10 bases are shared with TRBD2. V lost 0 bases to trimming and J lost 5 bases; unmatched junction nucleotides: 13. CDR1 is MGHRA, CDR2 YSYEKL, per germline. There are 18 residues in the CDR3. CDR3 DNA sequence: TGCGCCAGCAGCCAAGATTTGGGGCCTAGCGGGAGTCTCAACGAGCAGTACTTC. This codes for CASSQDLGPSGSLNEQYF.

V gene TRBV7-9 combines with J gene TRBJ1-4; D gene uncertain. CDR3 length: 12 amino acids. Germline V gene sequence: CDR1 SEHNR, CDR2 FQNEAQ (reference sequence). The V and J ends lost 4 bases and 8 bases respectively, with 8 bases between them. CDR3 loop: CASSSRQEKLFF. In DNA form, the CDR3 reads TGTGCCAGCAGCTCCCGCCAGGAAAAACTGTTTTTT.

This clone showed up just a few times. The chain employs TRBV2 and TRBJ1-4; 9 bases match TRBD1. The V gene's germline CDR1 is SNHLY and CDR2 FYNNEI. The CDR3 extends over 14 amino acids. The V gene end was trimmed by 6 bases and the J gene end by 3 bases; junction bases not matched to a gene: 2. The CDR3 loop is CASRDRGSNEKLFF. CDR3 DNA sequence: TGTGCCAGCAGGGACAGGGGATCTAATGAAAAACTGTTTTTT.

The J gene is TRBJ1-2, the V gene TRBV15; TRBD1 might be the D (6 bases). CDR3 length equals 16 residues. The ends were cut back, 1 base at V and 6 bases at J, with 18 bases in the middle. Germline-derived CDR1 and CDR2 are LNHNV and YYDKDF (reference sequence). CDR3: CATSRGAGGRLHGYTF. Written as DNA, the CDR3 is TGTGCCACCAGCAGAGGTGCGGGGGGCCGGTTACATGGCTACACCTTC.

V and J are TRBV24-1 and TRBJ2-1; 7 bases match TRBD2. Germline-derived CDR1 and CDR2 are KGHDR and SFDVKD. The trim removed 7 bases at V and 7 bases at J, leaving 6 bases unmatched. This CDR3 comprises 13 residues. This CDR3 is CATRSGGANEQFF. Written as DNA, the CDR3 is TGTGCCACCAGGTCGGGAGGCGCTAATGAGCAGTTCTTC.

This clone appeared many times. The J gene is TRBJ1-1, the V gene TRBV10-2; D is undetermined. Trimming removed 2 bases at V and 1 base at J, with 5 bases between. In germline, CDR1 is WSHSY, CDR2 SAAADI. This CDR3 contains 13 residues. As DNA, the CDR3 is TGCGCCAGCAGTGAGCCGGGGAACACTGAAGCTTTCTTT. It codes for CASSEPGNTEAFF.

The chain carries TRBV2 and TRBJ1-4; perhaps TRBD1 as D (5 bases). Germline V CDR1 and CDR2: SNHLY, FYNNEI. With 6 bases removed from V and 5 bases from J, the gap between germline ends came to 25 bases. CDR3 size: 18 residues. Written as DNA, the CDR3 is TGTGCCAGCAGCGGGGGTTGGGCTAGTGGTGTAGAAAATGAAAAACTGTTTTTT. It specifies CASSGGWASGVENEKLFF.

This clone was seen once. The chain employs TRBV29-1 and TRBJ2-3; 7 bases fit TRBD1. Germline CDR1 reads SQVTM; CDR2 reads ANQGSEA. This CDR3 has 16 amino acids. J lost 2 bases, V lost 4 bases, and 12 bases had no gene match. The DNA of the CDR3 is TGCAGCGTTGTTAAGGGGGCCTCGGGTTCCACAGATACGCAGTATTTT. Its translation is CSVVKGASGSTDTQYF.

The gene calls are TRBV9 and TRBJ2-3, with 7 positions matching TRBD2. Germline CDR1 is SGDLS and CDR2 is YYNGEE. This CDR3 is 15 amino acids long. Trimming took 1 base from V and 2 from J; bases not matched to a gene: 4. This chain's CDR3 is CASSVRGGFTDTQYF. DNA of the CDR3: TGTGCCAGCAGCGTACGGGGAGGGTTCACAGATACGCAGTATTTT.

V gene TRBV20-1 combines with J gene TRBJ2-1; weak D call: TRBD2 (5 bases). V dropped 3 bases and J dropped 8 bases, with 17 bases sitting between them. Germline CDR1 DFQATT, CDR2 SNEGSKA (reference sequence). This CDR3 spans 14 amino acids. CDR3 sequence (DNA): TGCAGTGCTAGTTTAACTAGAGTTATCGATGAGCAGTTCTTC. Amino acid sequence: CSASLTRVIDEQFF.

The V gene is TRBV7-8, the J gene TRBJ1-5; no definite D call. The germline V and J ends were trimmed by 5 bases and 7 bases, with 12 bases remaining between them. This CDR3 is built from 13 residues. Germline CDR1 SGHVS, CDR2 FQNEAQ. CDR3 amino acids: CASSNGLEQPQHF. CDR3 coding DNA: TGTGCCAGCAGCAACGGACTTGAGCAGCCCCAGCATTTT.

The chain uses TRBV11-2 and TRBJ2-3; 8 nucleotides align to TRBD1. The germline gives CDR1 SGHAT, CDR2 FQNNGV. The CDR3 runs to 16 residues. V lost 1 base, J lost 0 bases, and 3 bases stayed unmatched. The CDR3 loop reads CASSLGYRGSTDTQYF. CDR3 sequence (DNA): TGTGCCAGCAGCTTAGGGTACAGGGGGAGCACAGATACGCAGTATTTT.

The chain has TRBV18 and TRBJ2-1; 9 bases align to TRBD2. Germline loops: CDR1 KGHSH, CDR2 LQKENI. The CDR3 extends over 15 amino acids. The J segment lost 5 bases and the V segment lost 0 bases, leaving 2 bases of the junction unmatched. CDR3 nucleotides: TGTGCCAGCTCACCACCCTTAGCGGGGGACAATGAGCAGTTCTTC. This translates into CASSPPLAGDNEQFF.

This clone showed up just once. The V and J genes are TRBV28 and TRBJ1-5, with 11 bases lining up with TRBD1. Germline V gene lookup returns CDR1 MDHEN and CDR2 SYDVKM. V gave up 6 bases and J gave up 7 bases; unmatched junction bases: 8. The CDR3 length is 15 residues. As DNA, the CDR3 is TGTGCCAGCAGCTGGGGGACAGGGGGGGGGCAGCCCCAGCATTTT. Amino acid sequence: CASSWGTGGGQPQHF.

The chain is built from TRBV28 and TRBJ1-2; D not certain. The length of the CDR3 is 16 residues. Trimming pared 6 bases from V and 1 base from J, leaving 18 bases between. In germline, CDR1 is MDHEN, CDR2 SYDVKM. CDR3 loop: CASRAPLRVNNYGYTF. As DNA, the CDR3 is TGTGCCAGCAGGGCTCCCTTGAGGGTAAATAACTATGGCTACACCTTC.

The rearrangement joins TRBV30 to TRBJ2-7; TRBD2 agrees at 9 bases. The CDR3 loop spans 16 amino acids. After removal of 4 bases from V and 2 bases from J, the junction contained 12 bases not matched to a gene. Germline V gives CDR1 GTSNPN, CDR2 SVGIG (reference sequence). CDR3 loop: CAWTTFGGGGAYEQYF. CDR3 sequence (DNA): TGTGCCTGGACGACTTTTGGCGGGGGGGGCGCCTACGAGCAGTACTTC.

The chain employs TRBV6-4 and TRBJ2-2, with D uncertain. This CDR3 has 16 residues. CDR1 and CDR2 from the germline V gene are MRHNA and SNTAGT. The V end lost 0 bases, the J end lost 6 bases, and 14 bases lay between the germline ends. Written as DNA, the CDR3 is TGTGCCAGCAGTGACTCCCTAGGAGCCTGGCCCGGGGAGCTGTTTTTT. It yields the protein CASSDSLGAWPGELFF.